These 20 T cell receptor beta chains were sequenced from one sample in a study of cytomegalovirus exposure and HLA in healthy donors. In the PCR, 60 Vbeta and 13 Jbeta primers were used. TCRdb's table, derived via immunoSEQ multiplex PCR, lists solely in-frame clones and lacks some. The repertoire consists of about 200,000 clones, with around 64% occurring once and the leading ten covering 2.6%. The specimen sequenced was PBMCs. All receptors come from a man aged 40-49 years in good health and CMV-seropositive.

Comments on this clone: Other DNA sequences in this sample translate to the same CDR3. The V and J genes are TRBV2 and TRBJ2-3, with D possibly being TRBD1 (5 bases). The CDR3 length is 16 residues. Germline CDR1 is SNHLY and CDR2 is FYNNEI. The V end was cut by 3 bases, the J end by 4 bases, with 17 bases between. The CDR3 nucleotides read TGTGCCAGCAGTGAGGCCGGGTGGGGCGTCCCAGATACGCAGTATTTT. It translates to CASSEAGWGVPDTQYF.

This chain connects TRBV29-1 to TRBJ2-7; possibly TRBD2 for D (7 bases). Trimming cost V 8 bases and J 4 bases, with 24 bases left between them. Germline-derived CDR1 and CDR2 are SQVTM and ANQGSEA. The CDR3 length is 15 residues. CDR3 nucleotide sequence: TGCAGCACCCGAGGGGGGGGACCCTCTCCTTACGAGCAGTACTTC. Its protein is CSTRGGGPSPYEQYF.

The chain links TRBV9 to TRBJ2-1; tentatively, D is TRBD1 (6 bases). The CDR3 has 15 amino acids. The ends were cut back, 0 bases at V and 0 bases at J, with 7 bases in the middle. Germline CDR1 and CDR2: SGDLS and YYNGEE. Here the CDR3 reads CASSVEDSSYNEQFF. Written as DNA, the CDR3 is TGTGCCAGCAGCGTAGAGGACAGCTCCTACAATGAGCAGTTCTTC.

This chain links TRBV11-2 with TRBJ2-7; D unclear. The CDR3 has 14 residues. CDR1 and CDR2 from the germline V gene are SGHAT and FQNNGV. V lost 3 bases and J 2 bases, leaving 11 bases between the germline ends. This CDR3 reads CASSFNSGPYEQYF. As DNA, the CDR3 is TGTGCCAGCAGCTTCAACTCAGGTCCCTACGAGCAGTACTTC.

This chain uses TRBV7-6 with TRBJ1-1; D unclear. The germline V gene encodes CDR1 SGHVS and CDR2 FNYEAQ. The CDR3 spans 14 residues. Trimming pared 1 base from V and 4 bases from J, leaving 10 bases between. CDR3 sequence: CASSLGGSGTEAFF. The CDR3 DNA follows: TGTGCCAGCAGCTTAGGAGGGTCGGGCACTGAAGCTTTCTTT.

In nucleotides, the CDR3 is TGTGCCAGCAGTTACTCATCCGCGAACAATCAGCCCCAGCATTTT. Amino acid sequence: CASSYSSANNQPQHF. This chain connects TRBV6-6 to TRBJ1-5; D uncertain. This CDR3 has 15 amino acids. Germline CDR1 MNHNY, CDR2 SVGAGI (reference sequence). Trimming took off 0 bases at V and 3 bases at J, with 9 bases between the two ends.

J is TRBJ1-2 and V is TRBV6-5, with a weak D call TRBD1 (6 bases). V lost 2 bases to trimming and J lost 0 bases, with 13 bases between them. The CDR3 is 16 residues long. Germline CDR1 MNHEY, CDR2 SVGAGI. The CDR3 DNA sequence: TGTGCCAGCAGTTACGGGGGCGGGGGCTCTAACTATGGCTACACCTTC. It encodes CASSYGGGGSNYGYTF.

J is TRBJ2-1 and V is TRBV28, with D perhaps matching TRBD1 (6 bases). The CDR3 has 14 amino acids. V lost 7 bases and J lost 7, with 17 bases in between. Germline lookup yields CDR1 MDHEN and CDR2 SYDVKM. For the CDR3, the DNA is TGTGCCAGCACTTCCCCAGGGGAAGGGAATGAGCAGTTCTTC. This encodes CASTSPGEGNEQFF.

This clone has a handful of counts. The chain links TRBV7-8 to TRBJ2-1; 9 bases map to TRBD2. CDR1 is SGHVS and CDR2 is FQNEAQ in the germline V gene. The CDR3 runs 16 residues. The V gene end was trimmed by 8 bases and the J gene end by 2 bases; junction bases not matched to a gene: 10. The CDR3 loop reads CASLHRPSGAYNEQFF. DNA of the CDR3: TGTGCCAGCCTCCATAGGCCTAGCGGGGCCTACAATGAGCAGTTCTTC.

This clone has a single count. The chain has TRBV6-5 and TRBJ1-1, with D possibly matching TRBD1 (6 bases). Trimming stripped 4 bases from V and 7 bases from J, with 13 bases between. The CDR3 is 13 residues long. The germline V gene has CDR1 MNHEY and CDR2 SVGAGI. This CDR3 reads CASSLGGANEAFF. The DNA of the CDR3 is TGTGCCAGCAGTTTGGGGGGGGCTAATGAAGCTTTCTTT.

The chain combines TRBV19 with TRBJ2-2, with D tentatively TRBD1 (6 bases). Trimming removed 8 bases from V and 5 bases from J, with 21 bases in between. The length of the CDR3 is 16 residues. Germline V gene lookup returns CDR1 LNHDA and CDR2 SQIVND (reference sequence). CDR3 residues: CASRRGSTGPTGELFF. The CDR3 bases are TGTGCCAGTCGTAGAGGCTCTACAGGGCCGACCGGGGAGCTGTTTTTT. Full variable domain (missing parts from reference TRBV19 and TRBJ2-2): DGGITQSPKYLFRKEGQNVTLSCEQNLNHDAMYWYRQDPGQGLRLIYYSQIVNDFQKGDIAEGYSVSREKKESFPLTVTSAQKNPTAFYLCASRRGSTGPTGELFFGEGSRLTVL.

The chain carries TRBV7-8 and TRBJ1-5, with D unclear. Trimming removed 5 bases from V and 7 bases from J, with 12 bases in between. Germline CDR1 is SGHVS and CDR2 is FQNEAQ. The CDR3 length is 13 residues. The CDR3 loop is CASSLRVGQPQHF. DNA for the CDR3: TGTGCCAGCAGCCTGAGGGTGGGACAGCCCCAGCATTTT.

V and J are TRBV6-1 and TRBJ2-4; 10 nucleotides agree with TRBD2. The V and J ends lost 5 bases and 5 bases, in that order; junction bases with no gene match: 6. CDR1 MNHNS and CDR2 SASEGT come from the germline V gene. The CDR3 has 15 amino acids. CDR3 sequence (DNA): TGTGCCAGCAGTTCAGCGGGGGGGAGGGAAAACATTCAGTACTTC. It encodes CASSSAGGRENIQYF.

The V call is TRBV6-5, the J call TRBJ2-2; 7 nucleotides match TRBD2. With 6 bases clipped from V and 4 bases from J, the junction kept 5 bases outside the gene matches. The CDR3 is 14 residues long. Germline CDR1 MNHEY, CDR2 SVGAGI. CDR3 region: CASRGGKGTGELFF. CDR3 nucleotide sequence: TGTGCCAGCAGGGGGGGGAAAGGCACCGGGGAGCTGTTTTTT.

The chain combines TRBV7-9 with TRBJ1-1; possibly TRBD1 for D (5 bases). Germline V CDR1 and CDR2: SEHNR, FQNEAQ (reference sequence). V lost 2 bases and J 6 bases, leaving 16 bases between the germline ends. The CDR3 spans 15 residues. The CDR3 region is CASSLMRLQGAEAFF. CDR3 bases: TGTGCCAGCAGCTTAATGCGGCTCCAGGGCGCTGAAGCTTTCTTT. Looking up the rest from reference TRBV7-9 and TRBJ1-1 gives the full variable domain: DTGVSQNPRHKITKRGQNVTFRCDPISEHNRLYWYRQTLGQGPEFLTYFQNEAQLEKSRLLSDRFSAERPKGSFSTLEIQRTEQGDSAMYLCASSLMRLQGAEAFFGQGTRLTVV.

J is TRBJ2-6 and V is TRBV10-3, with TRBD1 matching 9 bases. The CDR3 is 19 amino acids. CDR1 is ENHRY and CDR2 is SYGVKD in the germline V gene. J gave up 0 bases and V 0 bases, and 6 bases lay outside the gene matches. The CDR3 sequence: CAISESQGAIPSGANVLTF. The CDR3 DNA reads TGTGCCATCAGTGAGTCACAGGGGGCGATCCCCTCTGGGGCCAACGTCCTGACTTTC.

The CDR3 spells CASSLPMTGEDGYTF. CDR3 DNA sequence: TGTGCCAGCAGCCTACCCATGACAGGGGAGGATGGCTACACCTTC. The chain combines TRBV13 with TRBJ1-2, with TRBD1 matching 8 bases. CDR1 is PRHDT and CDR2 is FYEKMQ in the germline V gene (reference sequence). J lost 6 bases, V lost 5 bases, and 11 bases had no gene match. CDR3 size: 15 residues.

The rearrangement links TRBV10-1 to TRBJ2-7; D gene ambiguous. Deletions cut 0 bases from V and 3 bases from J, with 9 bases between. CDR3 length: 14 amino acids. CDR1 WNHNN and CDR2 SYGVQD come from the germline V gene (reference sequence). DNA for the CDR3: TGCGCCAGCAGTGAGTCGAGCGCACGCTACGAGCAGTACTTC. Encoded protein: CASSESSARYEQYF.

In nucleotides, the CDR3 is TGCGCCAGCAGAAGTACGGTGAACACTGAAGCTTTCTTT. Translating gives CASRSTVNTEAFF. The chain couples TRBV5-1 to TRBJ1-1; no clear D gene. V lost 5 bases and J lost 0, with 8 bases in between. The germline gives CDR1 SGHRS, CDR2 YFSETQ. The CDR3 loop spans 13 amino acids.

CDR3 in amino acids: CASHRGANEQYF. In nucleotides, the CDR3 is TGTGCCAGCCACCGGGGGGCGAACGAGCAGTACTTC. The chain is built from TRBV2 and TRBJ2-7, with a tentative D call TRBD2 (7 bases). The germline V and J ends were trimmed by 8 bases and 5 bases, with 13 bases remaining between them. CDR3 length: 12 amino acids. Germline CDR1 and CDR2: SNHLY and FYNNEI.